This TCR beta chain was sequenced in a study of T-cell reconstitution after alpha-beta-depleted transplantation in children. Unique molecular identifiers were incorporated into the prepared TCRbeta library. TCRdb passed the PCR reads through MiXCR, listing each CDR3 protein once. The data contain a few hundred thousand distinct CDR3 sequences, 43% of them singletons. This CDR3 has 13 residues. Germline CDR1 is SGHVS and CDR2 is FQNEAQ. As concerns this clonotype: The antigen remains unidentified.

Study-level points and caveats: Newly produced T cells mostly accounted for T-cell counts and diversity one year post-transplant. After transplant, high TCRbeta diversity at day 60 in some patients arose from surviving recipient T cells and thymic progenitors. As was reported, about two months after transplant, alpha-beta T cells came from several hundred expanded graft clones.

Material: PBMCs, obtained before TCRalphabeta/CD19-depleted stem cell transplant. The TCR sequence derives from a girl aged 2-10 years with aplastic anemia, due to receive a stem cell transplant. The chain joins TRBV7-8 to TRBJ2-7; D may be TRBD1 (5 bases). The tail of the sequence fits TRBJ2-1 better, so the J call may be wrong. CDR3: CASSQTAYNEQFF. In DNA, the CDR3 is TGTGCCAGCAGTCAGACAGCGTACAATGAGCAGTTCTTC.